A selection of T cell receptor beta chains follows, all from one sample in a study of T cell responses to AZD1222 COVID-19 vaccine. Generated by immunoSEQ multiplex PCR, the TCRdb table keeps only in-frame clones and is missing some. The data hold 150,000 or so clones, with roughly 92% observed a single time. Sequences were derived from peripheral blood, sampled on day 0 of AZD1222 vaccination. Source of these receptors: an adult in good health. The CDR3 runs from the conserved cysteine through the conserved F or W. Fields, in order: V gene, D gene, J gene, CDR3 protein, CDR3 DNA. A D gene is named only where the DNA matches it firmly.

TRBV5-8	.	TRBJ2-6	CASSLSWQGRSGANVLTF	TGTGCCAGCAGCTTGTCCTGGCAGGGTCGCTCTGGGGCCAACGTCCTGACTTTC
TRBV4-3	.	TRBJ1-2	CASSTQIAGKNGYTF	TGCGCCAGCAGCACCCAAATAGCGGGGAAGAATGGCTACACCTTC
TRBV13	TRBD2	TRBJ2-2	CASSLGGSGVTGELFF	TGTGCCAGCAGCTTAGGAGGTAGCGGGGTCACCGGGGAGCTGTTTTTT
TRBV2	TRBD1	TRBJ1-3	CASSAGTGGSGNTIYF	TGTGCCAGCAGTGCCGGGACAGGGGGCTCGGGAAACACCATATATTTT
TRBV6-2/TRBV6-3	.	TRBJ2-3	CASSLALADTQYF	TGTGCCAGCAGTTTAGCCCTGGCAGATACGCAGTATTTT
TRBV27	TRBD2	TRBJ2-2	CASSLSAGENTGELFF	TGTGCCAGCAGTTTATCGGCGGGGGAGAACACCGGGGAGCTGTTTTTT
TRBV4-1	TRBD1	TRBJ1-2	CASSQWDKQGYGYTF	TGCGCCAGCAGCCAGTGGGACAAACAGGGGTATGGCTACACCTTC
TRBV19	.	TRBJ1-1	CASSPRTGRAMNTEAFF	TGTGCCAGTAGTCCACGCACCGGTCGGGCAATGAACACTGAAGCTTTCTTT
TRBV25-1	TRBD1	TRBJ1-5	CASSEGGTGHQPQHF	TGTGCCAGCAGTGAAGGTGGGACAGGGCACCAGCCCCAGCATTTT
TRBV4-1	.	TRBJ1-1	CASSQVETGTEAFF	TGCGCCAGCAGCCAAGTGGAGACAGGCACTGAAGCTTTCTTT
TRBV7-9	.	TRBJ1-6	CASSLGTNYGGSPLHF	TGTGCCAGCAGCTTAGGGACAAATTATGGTGGCTCACCCCTCCACTTT